One and the same sample provided the 20 T cell receptor beta chains below, sequenced in a study of blood T cell repertoires in COVID-19. Only in-frame clones appear in the TCRdb table, and some are missing; sequencing was by immunoSEQ multiplex PCR. The table has 130,000 to 150,000 clones, 85% seen once. Material: PBMCs or T cells enriched from blood (not recorded which). These receptors originate from a woman aged 40-49 years who had recovered from COVID-19.

The chain couples TRBV7-8 to TRBJ1-1, with D perhaps TRBD1 (5 bases). The V end lost 5 bases, the J end lost 7 bases, and 20 bases lay between the germline ends. Germline lookup yields CDR1 SGHVS and CDR2 FQNEAQ. The CDR3 sequence is 15 residues long. The CDR3 loop is CASSARGGAPGEAFF. CDR3 bases: TGTGCCAGCAGCGCCCGCGGCGGGGCCCCAGGTGAAGCTTTCTTT.

The CDR3 nucleotides are TGTGCCAGTAGTATATTGCCGGGACAGGGGACCCACGAGCAGTACTTC. The encoded protein is CASSILPGQGTHEQYF. The rearrangement joins TRBV19 to TRBJ2-7; 10 bases agree with TRBD1. Germline values: CDR1 LNHDA, CDR2 SQIVND (reference sequence). Losses at the gene ends were 2 bases for V and 5 bases for J; bases not matched to a gene: 9. CDR3 length equals 16 residues.

CDR3 amino acids: CASSFSVGLSNTEAFF. The CDR3, as DNA: TGTGCCAGCAGTTTTTCCGTGGGACTTTCGAACACTGAAGCTTTCTTT. The chain uses TRBV6-2 or TRBV6-3 and TRBJ1-1; TRBD1 might be the D (5 bases). The CDR3 consists of 16 residues. Between the trimmed V and J ends, which lost 4 bases and 1 base, there was a span of 16 bases. Germline V lookup: CDR1 MNHEY, CDR2 SVGEGT.

The J gene is TRBJ1-3, the V gene TRBV3-1 (or the pseudogene TRBV3-2); D not certain. Per the germline V gene, CDR1 is LGHDT and CDR2 is YNNKEL (reference sequence). The V end lost 3 bases, the J end lost 8 bases, and 8 bases lay between the germline ends. CDR3 length equals 12 residues. DNA for the CDR3: TGTGCCAGCAGCCAGGCCGGGGACACCATATATTTT. Protein sequence: CASSQAGDTIYF.

The V and J genes are TRBV7-6 and TRBJ1-6; the D gene is possibly TRBD1 (5 bases). The germline CDR1 and CDR2 sequences are SGHVS and FNYEAQ. V was shortened by 5 bases and J by 8 bases, with 10 bases between the two germline ends. The CDR3 contains 13 residues. The CDR3: CASSPGGDSPLHF. The CDR3 DNA reads as TGTGCCAGCAGCCCGGGGGGGGATTCACCCCTCCACTTT.

The chain employs TRBV30 and TRBJ1-4, with D uncertain. Germline loops: CDR1 GTSNPN, CDR2 SVGIG (reference sequence). The CDR3 covers 13 residues. V was clipped by 0 bases and J by 6 bases, with 8 bases between them. CDR3 residues: CAWSVGADEKLFF. DNA of the CDR3: TGTGCCTGGAGTGTGGGTGCGGATGAAAAACTGTTTTTT.

The rearrangement joins TRBV7-9 to TRBJ1-2, with TRBD1 matching 7 bases. Per the germline V gene, CDR1 is SEHNR and CDR2 is FQNEAQ (reference sequence). V lost 0 bases, J lost 8 bases, and 9 bases stayed unmatched. The CDR3 totals 15 residues. The CDR3 DNA reads TGTGCCAGCAGCTTAGCGGGACAGAAAGTTGAAGGCTACACCTTC. Residues: CASSLAGQKVEGYTF.

The chain couples TRBV10-1 to TRBJ1-4; D is uncertain. Germline CDR1 WNHNN, CDR2 SYGVQD (reference sequence). CDR3 length equals 13 residues. V was shortened by 6 bases and J by 8 bases, with 13 bases between the two germline ends. The chain's CDR3 is CASRPLLGEKLFF. CDR3 DNA sequence: TGCGCCAGCAGACCCCTACTCGGGGAAAAACTGTTTTTT.

J is TRBJ2-7 and V is TRBV27; the D is unclear. CDR1 MNHEY and CDR2 SMNVEV come from the germline V gene (reference sequence). Trimming removed 4 bases at V and 0 bases at J, with 10 bases between. CDR3 size: 14 residues. CDR3 residues: CASSSSPSSYEQYF. The CDR3 nucleotides are TGTGCCAGCAGTTCTAGTCCTAGCTCCTACGAGCAGTACTTC.

The chain joins TRBV19 to TRBJ2-7; 8 bases fit TRBD1. The germline gives CDR1 LNHDA, CDR2 SQIVND (reference sequence). This CDR3 has 17 amino acids. Germline trimming cut 4 bases from V and 3 bases from J; bases unmatched to any gene: 14. CDR3 amino acids: CASSTTSGQGGVYEQYF. The DNA for the CDR3 is TGTGCCAGTAGTACCACCTCTGGACAGGGTGGCGTCTACGAGCAGTACTTC.

CDR3 region: CASRGSGDIQETQYF. CDR3 DNA sequence: TGTGCCAGCAGGGGTAGCGGGGACATCCAAGAGACCCAGTACTTC. The rearrangement uses TRBV2 and TRBJ2-5; 8 bases line up with TRBD2. The V gene's germline CDR1 is SNHLY and CDR2 FYNNEI. This CDR3 region has 15 residues. V was clipped by 6 bases and J by 1 base; unmatched bases: 7.

This sequence joins TRBV6-1 and TRBJ1-2, with TRBD1 matching over 9 bases. V trimming: 4 bases; J trimming: 3 bases; junction bases outside the gene matches: 9. Germline assignment: CDR1 MNHNS and CDR2 SASEGT. The CDR3 is made up of 16 amino acids. The CDR3 here is CASSGTGVPLYYGYTF. The CDR3 bases are TGTGCCAGCAGTGGGACAGGGGTACCCCTTTACTATGGCTACACCTTC.

V is TRBV7-9 and J is TRBJ1-2; no clear D gene. Trimming shortened V by 5 bases and J by 1 base, and 14 bases separated the two germline ends. The CDR3 contains 15 residues. Germline CDR1 reads SEHNR; CDR2 reads FQNEAQ (reference sequence). The CDR3 protein is CASSARGGINYGYTF. In DNA, the CDR3 is TGTGCCAGCAGCGCCCGAGGAGGGATTAACTATGGCTACACCTTC.

This chain links TRBV27 with TRBJ2-1, with no clear D. V was cut by 1 base and J by 4 bases, with 5 bases left in between. The length of the CDR3 is 13 residues. Germline values: CDR1 MNHEY, CDR2 SMNVEV (reference sequence). The CDR3 region is CASSLYIYNEQFF. CDR3 in DNA: TGTGCCAGCAGTTTATATATTTACAATGAGCAGTTCTTC.

V is TRBV11-2 and J is TRBJ2-5; 7 bases align to TRBD2. The CDR3 totals 17 residues. Losses at the gene ends were 3 bases for V and 4 bases for J; bases not matched to a gene: 14. Per germline, CDR1 SGHAT and CDR2 FQNNGV. This CDR3 is CASSFQVGGATGETQYF. CDR3 DNA sequence: TGTGCCAGCAGCTTCCAAGTGGGAGGGGCGACCGGAGAGACCCAGTACTTC.

The chain has TRBV6-4 and TRBJ1-2; D perhaps matches TRBD1 (6 bases). The CDR3 runs 14 residues. Germline V gene lookup returns CDR1 MRHNA and CDR2 SNTAGT. Trimming stripped 3 bases from V and 4 bases from J, with 12 bases between. CDR3 DNA sequence: TGTGCCAGCAGTGAGGGGGCAGTTGGCTATGGCTACACCTTC. Its protein product is CASSEGAVGYGYTF.

The V and J genes are TRBV4-1 and TRBJ2-7, with D possibly matching TRBD1 (5 bases). The CDR3 length is 13 residues. V was pared by 2 bases and J by 3 bases, with 8 bases between. Germline V gene sequence: CDR1 MGHRA, CDR2 YSYEKL. The CDR3, as DNA: TGCGCCAGCAGCCAAACAGGCAGCTACGAGCAGTACTTC. This gives the protein CASSQTGSYEQYF.

The V call is TRBV5-4, the J call TRBJ2-7; perhaps TRBD1 as D (6 bases). This CDR3 has 13 amino acids. Trimming left V 2 bases short and J 3 bases short, with 9 bases between. From germline, CDR1 is SGHNT and CDR2 YYREEE (reference sequence). CDR3 loop: CASSLDRSYEQYF. DNA for the CDR3: TGTGCCAGCAGCTTAGACAGGAGCTACGAGCAGTACTTC. Combining the CDR3 with reference TRBV5-4 and TRBJ2-7 gives the whole variable domain ETGVTQSPTHLIKTRGQQVTLRCSSQSGHNTVSWYQQALGQGPQFIFQYYREEENGRGNFPPRFSGLQFPNYSSELNVNALELDDSALYLCASSLDRSYEQYFGPGTRLTVT.

The genes are TRBV18 and TRBJ2-1; TRBD2 is a possible D gene (7 bases). Trimming pared 2 bases from V and 8 bases from J, leaving 19 bases between. Germline V gene lookup returns CDR1 KGHSH and CDR2 LQKENI. This CDR3 is 16 amino acids long. The CDR3 nucleotides are TGTGCCAGCTCACCAGGGGGGGGCGCGAACAACGATGAGCAGTTCTTC. As protein: CASSPGGGANNDEQFF.

The V call is TRBV19, the J call TRBJ1-4, with D tentatively TRBD1 (6 bases). Germline CDR1 and CDR2: LNHDA and SQIVND (reference sequence). Deletions cut 5 bases from V and 4 bases from J, with 11 bases between. The CDR3 totals 14 residues. CDR3 sequence (DNA): TGTGCCAGTAGTTTAAGGGACAATAATGAAAAACTGTTTTTT. Translated, it gives CASSLRDNNEKLFF. The variable domain in full, with the rest retrieved from reference TRBV19 and TRBJ1-4, is DGGITQSPKYLFRKEGQNVTLSCEQNLNHDAMYWYRQDPGQGLRLIYYSQIVNDFQKGDIAEGYSVSREKKESFPLTVTSAQKNPTAFYLCASSLRDNNEKLFFGSGTQLSVL.